This passage covers 30 T cell receptor beta chains from one sample sequenced in a study of blood T cells in healthy people across ages. The use of a sample-barcoded 5' primer and a J-beta primer mix characterized a second PCR of roughly 7 to 11 cycles. TCRdb re-analysed the 5' RACE reads in MiXCR, keeping a single row per CDR3 protein. The sample yields 850,000 to 1,000,000 distinct CDR3 sequences, roughly 50% seen once. The sample was blood. All receptors derive from a man younger than 45 in good health.

The genes are TRBV6-1 and TRBJ2-7, with 7 bases fitting TRBD1. Germline V CDR1 and CDR2: MNHNS, SASEGT. This CDR3 spans 15 amino acids. The J segment lost 2 bases and the V segment lost 5 bases, leaving 9 bases of the junction unmatched. This CDR3 reads CASSRDRDSTYEQYF. CDR3 DNA: TGTGCCAGCAGTCGGGACCGGGACAGTACCTACGAGCAGTACTTC.

This sequence joins TRBV3-1 and TRBJ1-2; no reliable D call. The CDR3 is made up of 13 amino acids. The germline CDR1 and CDR2 sequences are LGHDT and YNNKEL (reference sequence). V lost 5 bases and J 4 bases, leaving 11 bases between the germline ends. The CDR3: CASSTEAPYGYTF. DNA for the CDR3: TGTGCCAGCAGCACAGAGGCACCCTATGGCTACACCTTC.

This clonotype turned up a few times. The chain is built from TRBV6-2 or TRBV6-3 and TRBJ1-2; tentatively, D is TRBD1 (6 bases). The CDR3 length is 15 residues. The V gene lost 2 bases and the J gene lost 4 bases, with 14 bases spanning the gap. CDR1 is MNHEY, CDR2 SVGEGT, per germline. The DNA for the CDR3 is TGTGCCAGCAGTTACAATGTGGGACACCTCTATGGCTACACCTTC. Translating it yields CASSYNVGHLYGYTF.

The chain combines TRBV7-2 with TRBJ1-1, with 7 nucleotides matching TRBD1. CDR3 length: 15 residues. Germline CDR1 and CDR2: SGHTA and FQGNSA. Trimming at V came to 5 bases and at J to 0 bases, leaving 6 bases not matched to a gene. CDR3 protein: CASSPSRGVNTEAFF. CDR3 nucleotides: TGTGCCAGCAGCCCCTCCAGGGGGGTGAACACTGAAGCTTTCTTT.

V usage is TRBV3-1 and J usage is TRBJ2-1; the D gene is possibly TRBD2 (5 bases). CDR1 is LGHDT, CDR2 YNNKEL, per germline (reference sequence). V was clipped by 1 base and J by 0 bases, with 16 bases between them. The length of the CDR3 is 18 residues. The CDR3 nucleotides read TGTGCCAGCAGCCAAGGGCTAGCAGTGAGAAGCTCCTACAATGAGCAGTTCTTC. Translation gives CASSQGLAVRSSYNEQFF.

This sequence joins TRBV7-2 and TRBJ1-1; weak D call: TRBD1 (6 bases). V gave up 2 bases and J gave up 5 bases, with 12 bases separating them. This CDR3 has 14 residues. Germline values: CDR1 SGHTA, CDR2 FQGNSA. The CDR3 loop reads CASSLQGSKTEAFF. The CDR3 DNA is TGTGCCAGCAGCTTACAGGGGAGTAAGACTGAAGCTTTCTTT.

The chain's CDR3 is CASSSPERSRDEQFF. The DNA for the CDR3 is TGTGCCAGCAGTTCCCCCGAGAGGTCTAGGGACGAGCAGTTCTTC. The gene calls are TRBV28 and TRBJ2-1; the D call may be TRBD1 or TRBD2 (5 bases each). The CDR3 is 15 amino acids. From germline, CDR1 is MDHEN and CDR2 SYDVKM. V lost 4 bases and J lost 10, with 20 bases in between. The complete variable domain, with remaining parts taken from reference TRBV28 and TRBJ2-1, reads DVKVTQSSRYLVKRTGEKVFLECVQDMDHENMFWYRQDPGLGLRLIYFSYDVKMKEKGDIPEGYSVSREKKERFSLILESASTNQTSMYLCASSSPERSRDEQFFGPGTRLTVL.

CDR3 loop: CASNPREYSNQPQHF. The CDR3 DNA reads TGTGCCAGCAATCCCCGAGAGTATAGCAATCAGCCCCAGCATTTT. This chain links TRBV28 with TRBJ1-5; the D is unclear. This CDR3 region has 15 residues. Germline assignment: CDR1 MDHEN and CDR2 SYDVKM. The V end was cut by 7 bases, the J end by 0 bases, with 13 bases between.

This clonotype was found a few times. The gene calls are TRBV24-1 and TRBJ2-1; 10 nucleotides align to TRBD2. Per the germline V gene, CDR1 is KGHDR and CDR2 is SFDVKD. CDR3 length: 16 amino acids. V dropped 0 bases and J dropped 6; count of bases not matched to a gene: 4. The CDR3 reads CATSDLTSGVGNEQFF. In DNA, the CDR3 is TGTGCCACCAGTGATTTGACTAGCGGGGTGGGCAATGAGCAGTTCTTC.

This clonotype was recorded a few times. The chain uses TRBV12-3 or TRBV12-4 and TRBJ2-7; 11 nucleotides line up with TRBD1. There are 14 residues in the CDR3. The V gene end was trimmed by 5 bases and the J gene end by 7 bases; junction bases not matched to a gene: 7. The CDR3 protein is CASSAGQGVSEQYF. In nucleotides, the CDR3 is TGTGCCAGCAGTGCGGGACAGGGGGTCAGTGAGCAGTACTTC.

Only a few counts were recorded for this clonotype. This CDR3 reads CASSPGRGLNQPQHF. As DNA, the CDR3 is TGTGCCAGCAGCCCAGGACGGGGGCTTAATCAGCCCCAGCATTTT. The chain is built from TRBV7-8 and TRBJ1-5, with D tentatively TRBD1 (6 bases). V was clipped by 5 bases and J by 4 bases, with 15 bases between them. This CDR3 spans 15 amino acids. Germline V gene sequence: CDR1 SGHVS, CDR2 FQNEAQ.

This clonotype was observed a handful of times. The chain recombines TRBV4-1 with TRBJ2-1; D might be TRBD2 (6 bases). V was cut by 1 base and J by 15 bases, with 10 bases left in between. Germline V gene lookup returns CDR1 MGHRA and CDR2 YSYEKL. CDR3 size: 11 residues. The CDR3 region has the DNA TGCGCCAGCAGCCAAGGACTAGGGAGGTTCTTC. It encodes CASSQGLGRFF.

The V call is TRBV5-1, the J call TRBJ2-3, with 13 bases that match TRBD2. V was clipped by 3 bases and J by 5 bases; unmatched bases: 6. Germline V gene data show CDR1 as SGHRS and CDR2 as YFSETQ. The CDR3 has 16 amino acids. Here the CDR3 DNA reads TGCGCCAGCAGCTCGGGGACTAGCGGGGCGGGAGATACGCAGTATTTT. Translated: CASSSGTSGAGDTQYF.

The CDR3: CSASRTRGAQTIQYF. In nucleotides, the CDR3 is TGCAGTGCTTCCCGGACTAGAGGCGCACAAACCATTCAGTACTTC. The chain has TRBV20-1 and TRBJ2-5; 7 nucleotides agree with TRBD2. The end of the DNA aligns better with TRBJ2-4, so the J call may be wrong. The CDR3 spans 15 residues. CDR1 and CDR2 (germline): DFQATT, SNEGSKA (reference sequence).

This chain joins TRBV20-1 and TRBJ2-7; the match to TRBD1 covers 8 bases. J was trimmed by 4 bases and V by 4 bases; bases with no gene match: 6. The CDR3 is 13 amino acids. Germline CDR1 reads DFQATT; CDR2 reads SNEGSKA (reference sequence). Written as DNA, the CDR3 is TGCAGTGCTACAGGGGGCCTGGGGTACGAGCAGTACTTC. Translating it yields CSATGGLGYEQYF.

V gene TRBV18 combines with J gene TRBJ1-5; TRBD1 matches 7 bases. Matching the DNA end better, TRBJ2-3 makes the J call doubtful. The CDR3 has 17 residues. Germline CDR1 reads KGHSH; CDR2 reads LQKENI. CDR3 coding DNA: TGTGCCAGCTCACCGACCGTCAAACAGGGGAAATATCAGCCCCAGTATTTT. This translates into CASSPTVKQGKYQPQYF.

The gene calls are TRBV6-5 and TRBJ2-1; 8 nucleotides line up with TRBD1. The CDR3 spans 12 residues. CDR1 is MNHEY, CDR2 SVGAGI, per germline. V dropped 10 bases and J dropped 9; count of bases not matched to a gene: 8. DNA of the CDR3: TGTGCCACCGGACAGGGACCAAGTGAGCAGTTCTTC. Its protein is CATGQGPSEQFF.

The J gene is TRBJ2-7, the V gene TRBV4-1; 8 bases agree with TRBD2. The V gene's germline CDR1 is MGHRA and CDR2 YSYEKL. The V and J ends lost 1 base and 0 bases, in that order; junction bases with no gene match: 11. The CDR3 extends over 18 amino acids. The CDR3 coding sequence is TGCGCCAGCAGCCAAGGAGGGTTGGGGACTAGGCTCTCCTACGAGCAGTACTTC. Translation gives CASSQGGLGTRLSYEQYF.

This clonotype was counted only a few times. The CDR3 spells CASSLFFGLAGDNEQFF. CDR3 coding DNA: TGTGCCAGCAGCTTATTCTTCGGACTAGCGGGGGACAATGAGCAGTTCTTC. This sequence joins TRBV7-2 and TRBJ2-1, with 13 bases lining up with TRBD2. This CDR3 is 17 amino acids long. V lost 2 bases to trimming and J lost 5 bases; unmatched junction nucleotides: 6. The germline CDR1 and CDR2 sequences are SGHTA and FQGNSA.

This clonotype showed up just once. The genes are TRBV12-3 or TRBV12-4 and TRBJ1-2; 10 bases are a match to TRBD1. The CDR3 extends over 14 amino acids. Germline trimming cut 6 bases from V and 6 bases from J; bases unmatched to any gene: 7. In nucleotides, the CDR3 is TGTGCCAGCAGATGGACAGGGGGAGGCGATGGCTACACCTTC. Translation: CASRWTGGGDGYTF.

The chain combines TRBV21-1 with TRBJ1-5. TRBV21-1 is classified as a pseudogene. The CDR3 length is 19 residues. DNA for the CDR3: TGTGCCAGCAGCAAAGCAGGCGGCAGGGGCCAGGCGGTCCATCAGCCCCAGCATTTT. Amino acid sequence: CASSKAGGRGQAVHQPQHF.

On this clonotype: A read error may explain this, as a much larger clone is one base away. This rearrangement joins TRBV9 to TRBJ2-4; a possible D gene is TRBD1 (5 bases). The CDR3 contains 14 residues. Looked up from germline, CDR1 is SGDLS and CDR2 is YYNGEE. CDR3 amino acids: CVSSVGHSSVEQYF. The DNA for the CDR3 is TGTGTCAGCAGCGTAGGACACTCTTCCGTGGAGCAGTACTTC.

J is TRBJ1-4 and V is TRBV5-5; 9 nucleotides agree with TRBD1. The germline V gene encodes CDR1 SGHKS and CDR2 YYEKEE (reference sequence). V was clipped by 5 bases and J by 5 bases; unmatched bases: 7. The CDR3 is 15 amino acids. CDR3 coding DNA: TGTGCCAGCAGTCTAATACAGGGGGCGAATGAAAAACTGTTTTTT. Encoded protein: CASSLIQGANEKLFF.

This clonotype has only a few counts. V usage is TRBV24-1 and J usage is TRBJ2-3, with TRBD2 identical over 11 bases. Trimming at V came to 9 bases and at J to 2 bases, leaving 12 bases not matched to a gene. CDR1 and CDR2 from the germline V gene are KGHDR and SFDVKD. This CDR3 has 17 residues. DNA for the CDR3: TGTGCCACCGGAGAAGCTAGCGGGGGGACCGCCACAGATACGCAGTATTTT. It specifies CATGEASGGTATDTQYF.

This clonotype occurred many times. The rearrangement links TRBV6-2 or TRBV6-3 to TRBJ1-1; 7 nucleotides match TRBD1. This CDR3 region has 13 residues. Germline lookup yields CDR1 MNHEY and CDR2 SVGEGT. V was pared by 6 bases and J by 2 bases, with 3 bases of the junction left unmatched. This CDR3 is CASSDRVNTEAFF. CDR3 nucleotide sequence: TGTGCCAGCAGCGACAGGGTCAACACTGAAGCTTTCTTT.

This clonotype was seen ten or more times. The chain uses TRBV4-1 and TRBJ1-2; weak D call: TRBD1 (6 bases). Germline CDR1 and CDR2: MGHRA and YSYEKL. CDR3 length equals 17 residues. V lost 4 bases and J 4 bases, leaving 22 bases between the germline ends. CDR3 sequence (DNA): TGCGCCAGCAGCCTCCTCTCTAGCGGGAGGGGGATCTATGGCTACACCTTC. Protein: CASSLLSSGRGIYGYTF.

This clonotype was seen a few times. The V gene is TRBV29-1, the J gene TRBJ2-6; D call uncertain. This CDR3 is built from 15 residues. Trimming took off 5 bases at V and 0 bases at J, with 11 bases between the two ends. Germline CDR1 reads SQVTM; CDR2 reads ANQGSEA. CDR3 in DNA: TGCAGCGTTAGTCCACCCTCCTCTGGGGCCAACGTCCTGACTTTC. The encoded protein is CSVSPPSSGANVLTF. Full variable domain (remainder filled in from reference TRBV29-1 and TRBJ2-6): SAVISQKPSRDICQRGTSLTIQCQVDSQVTMMFWYRQQPGQSLTLIATANQGSEATYESGFVIDKFPISRPNLTFSTLTVSNMSPEDSSIYLCSVSPPSSGANVLTFGAGSRLTVL.

This clonotype has at least ten counts. V and J are TRBV3-1 and TRBJ1-1; D might be TRBD1 (5 bases). CDR3 size: 14 residues. The germline V and J ends were trimmed by 2 bases and 1 base, with 8 bases remaining between them. Germline loops: CDR1 LGHDT, CDR2 YNNKEL (reference sequence). CDR3 sequence: CASSQQGSNTEAFF. The CDR3 DNA sequence: TGTGCCAGCAGCCAACAGGGTTCGAACACTGAAGCTTTCTTT.

There are a few counts of this clonotype. V usage is TRBV7-2 and J usage is TRBJ2-7; TRBD2 matches 8 bases. The CDR3 has 15 amino acids. V shed 1 base, J shed 2 bases, and the junction held 4 bases outside the gene matches. From germline, CDR1 is SGHTA and CDR2 FQGNSA. The CDR3 DNA reads as TGTGCCAGCAGCTTAGAAGCGGGGGAGGCCTACGAGCAGTACTTC. This encodes CASSLEAGEAYEQYF.

The sample holds a few counts of this clonotype. The CDR3 reads CASSDQSKETQYF. In nucleotides, the CDR3 is TGTGCCAGCAGTGACCAGAGTAAGGAGACCCAGTACTTC. The genes are TRBV6-1 and TRBJ2-5; D remains unclear. The V gene lost 3 bases and the J gene lost 5 bases, with 10 bases spanning the gap. The germline V gene has CDR1 MNHNS and CDR2 SASEGT. The CDR3 sequence is 13 residues long.